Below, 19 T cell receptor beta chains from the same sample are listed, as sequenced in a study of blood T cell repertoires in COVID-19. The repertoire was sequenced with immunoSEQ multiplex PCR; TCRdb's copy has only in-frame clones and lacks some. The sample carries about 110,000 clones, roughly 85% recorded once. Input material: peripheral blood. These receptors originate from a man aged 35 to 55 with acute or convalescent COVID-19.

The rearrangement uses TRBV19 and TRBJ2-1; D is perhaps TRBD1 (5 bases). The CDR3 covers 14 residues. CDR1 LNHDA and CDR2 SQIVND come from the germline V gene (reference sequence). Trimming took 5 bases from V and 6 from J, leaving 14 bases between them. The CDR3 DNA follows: TGTGCCAGTAGTCCCCGGGCAGGGTTCAATGAGCAGTTCTTC. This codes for CASSPRAGFNEQFF.

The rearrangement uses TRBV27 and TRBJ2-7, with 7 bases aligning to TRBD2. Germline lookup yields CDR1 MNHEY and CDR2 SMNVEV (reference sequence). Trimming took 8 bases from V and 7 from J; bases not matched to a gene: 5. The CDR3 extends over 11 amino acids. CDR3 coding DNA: TGTGCCAGCGGCATGGGGGGGGAGCAGTACTTC. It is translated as CASGMGGEQYF.

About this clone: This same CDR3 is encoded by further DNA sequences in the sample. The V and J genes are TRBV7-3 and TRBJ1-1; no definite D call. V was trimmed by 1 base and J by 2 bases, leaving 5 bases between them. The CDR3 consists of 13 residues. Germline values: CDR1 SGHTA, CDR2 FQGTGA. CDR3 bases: TGTGCCAGCAGCTTAAGTGGCAACACTGAAGCTTTCTTT. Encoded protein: CASSLSGNTEAFF.

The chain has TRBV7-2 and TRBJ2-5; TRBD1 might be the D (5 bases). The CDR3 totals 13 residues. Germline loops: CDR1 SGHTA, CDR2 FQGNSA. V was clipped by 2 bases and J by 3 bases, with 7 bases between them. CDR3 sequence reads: CASSLIREETQYF. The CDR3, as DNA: TGTGCCAGCAGCTTAATCAGGGAAGAGACCCAGTACTTC.

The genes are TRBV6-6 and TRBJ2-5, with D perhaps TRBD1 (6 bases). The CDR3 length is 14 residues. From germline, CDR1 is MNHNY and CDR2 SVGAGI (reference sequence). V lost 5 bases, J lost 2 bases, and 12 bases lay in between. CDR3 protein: CASSAPGTQETQYF. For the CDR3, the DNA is TGTGCCAGCAGTGCCCCCGGGACACAAGAGACCCAGTACTTC.

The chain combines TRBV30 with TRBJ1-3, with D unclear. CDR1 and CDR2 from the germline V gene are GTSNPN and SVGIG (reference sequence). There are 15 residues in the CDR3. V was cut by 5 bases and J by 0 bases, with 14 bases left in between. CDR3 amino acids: CAWRRGLLSGNTIYF. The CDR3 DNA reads TGTGCCTGGCGACGAGGACTACTCTCTGGAAACACCATATATTTT.

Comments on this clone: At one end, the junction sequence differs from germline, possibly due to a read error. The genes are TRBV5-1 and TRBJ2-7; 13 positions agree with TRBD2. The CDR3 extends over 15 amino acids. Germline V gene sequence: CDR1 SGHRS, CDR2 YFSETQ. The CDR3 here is CASSLGKLAGGPLHF. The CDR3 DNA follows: TGCGCCAGCAGCTTAGGTAAACTAGCGGGGGGGCCCCTCCACTTC.

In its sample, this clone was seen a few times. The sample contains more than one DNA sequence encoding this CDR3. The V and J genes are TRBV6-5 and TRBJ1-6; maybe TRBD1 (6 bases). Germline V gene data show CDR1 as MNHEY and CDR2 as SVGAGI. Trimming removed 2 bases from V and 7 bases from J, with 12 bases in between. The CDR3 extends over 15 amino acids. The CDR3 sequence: CASSYQNRANSPLHF. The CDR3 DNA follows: TGTGCCAGCAGTTACCAGAACAGGGCCAATTCACCCCTCCACTTT.

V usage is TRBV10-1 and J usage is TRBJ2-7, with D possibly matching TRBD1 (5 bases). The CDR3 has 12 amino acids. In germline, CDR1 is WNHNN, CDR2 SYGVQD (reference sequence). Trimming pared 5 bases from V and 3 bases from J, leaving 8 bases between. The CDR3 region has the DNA TGCGCCAGCAGTCGACAGTTCTACGAGCAGTACTTC. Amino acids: CASSRQFYEQYF.

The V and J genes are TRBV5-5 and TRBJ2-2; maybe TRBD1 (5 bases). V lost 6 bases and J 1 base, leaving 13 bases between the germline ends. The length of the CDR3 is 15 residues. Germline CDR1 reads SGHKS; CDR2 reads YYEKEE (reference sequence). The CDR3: CASTNRPVNTGELFF. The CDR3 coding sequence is TGTGCCAGCACGAACAGGCCCGTGAACACCGGGGAGCTGTTTTTT. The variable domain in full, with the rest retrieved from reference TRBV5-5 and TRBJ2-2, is DAGVTQSPTHLIKTRGQQVTLRCSPISGHKSVSWYQQVLGQGPQFIFQYYEKEERGRGNFPDRFSARQFPNYSSELNVNALLLGDSALYLCASTNRPVNTGELFFGEGSRLTVL.

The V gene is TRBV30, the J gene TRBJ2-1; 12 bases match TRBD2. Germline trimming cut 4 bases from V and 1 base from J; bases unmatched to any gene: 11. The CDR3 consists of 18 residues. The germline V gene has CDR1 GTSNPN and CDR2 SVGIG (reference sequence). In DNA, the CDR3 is TGTGCCTGGAACAGGCGGGCTAGCGGGAGGGGTTCCTACAATGAGCAGTTCTTC. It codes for CAWNRRASGRGSYNEQFF.

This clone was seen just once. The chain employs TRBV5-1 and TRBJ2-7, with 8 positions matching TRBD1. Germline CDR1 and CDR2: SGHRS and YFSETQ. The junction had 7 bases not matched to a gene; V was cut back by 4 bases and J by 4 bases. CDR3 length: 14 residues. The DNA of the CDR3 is TGCGCCAGCAGCCCCAGACAGGGGCCGTACGAGCAGTACTTC. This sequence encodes CASSPRQGPYEQYF.

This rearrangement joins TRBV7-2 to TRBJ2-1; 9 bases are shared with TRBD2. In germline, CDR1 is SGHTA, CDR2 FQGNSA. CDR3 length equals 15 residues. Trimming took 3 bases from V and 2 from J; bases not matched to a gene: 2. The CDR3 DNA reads TGTGCCAGCAGCTTGGCGGGAGGGCCCTACAATGAGCAGTTCTTC. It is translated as CASSLAGGPYNEQFF.

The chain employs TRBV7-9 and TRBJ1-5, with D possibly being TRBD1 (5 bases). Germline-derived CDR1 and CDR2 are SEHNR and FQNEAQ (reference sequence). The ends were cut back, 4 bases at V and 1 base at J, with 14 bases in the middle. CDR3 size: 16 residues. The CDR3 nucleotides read TGTGCCAGCAGCTCCCTGAGGGGAGGGAGCAATCAGCCCCAGCATTTT. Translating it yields CASSSLRGGSNQPQHF.

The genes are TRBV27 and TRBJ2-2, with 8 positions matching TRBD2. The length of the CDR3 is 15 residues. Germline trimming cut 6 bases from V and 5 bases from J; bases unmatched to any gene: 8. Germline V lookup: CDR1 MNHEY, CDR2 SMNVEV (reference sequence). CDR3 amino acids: CASSPSGGITGELFF. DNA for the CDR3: TGTGCCAGCAGCCCAAGCGGGGGTATTACCGGGGAGCTGTTTTTT.

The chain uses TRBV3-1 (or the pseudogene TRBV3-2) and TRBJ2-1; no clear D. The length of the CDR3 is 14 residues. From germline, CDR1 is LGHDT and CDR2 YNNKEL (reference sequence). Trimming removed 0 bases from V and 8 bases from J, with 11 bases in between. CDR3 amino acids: CASSQENPPDEQFF. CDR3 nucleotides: TGTGCCAGCAGCCAAGAAAACCCGCCGGATGAGCAGTTCTTC.

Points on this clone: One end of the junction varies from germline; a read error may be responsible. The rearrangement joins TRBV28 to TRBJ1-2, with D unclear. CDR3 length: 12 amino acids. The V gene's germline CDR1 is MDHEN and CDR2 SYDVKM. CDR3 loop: CASSLGGFERRF. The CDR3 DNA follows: TGTGCCAGCAGTTTAGGAGGGTTTGAAAGGCGATTC.

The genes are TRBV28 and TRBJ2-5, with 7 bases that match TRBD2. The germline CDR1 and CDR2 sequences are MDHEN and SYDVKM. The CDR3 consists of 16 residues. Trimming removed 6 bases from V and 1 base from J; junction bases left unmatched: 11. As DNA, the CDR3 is TGTGCCAGCAGCATAGCATTTACTAGCGCCCAAGAGACCCAGTACTTC. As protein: CASSIAFTSAQETQYF.

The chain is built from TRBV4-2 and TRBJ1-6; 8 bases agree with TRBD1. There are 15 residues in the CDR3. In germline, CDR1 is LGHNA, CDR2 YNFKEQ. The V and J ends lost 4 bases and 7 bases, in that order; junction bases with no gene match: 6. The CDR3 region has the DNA TGTGCCAGCAGCCTAGGGGGACAGGAGAATTCACCCCTCCACTTT. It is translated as CASSLGGQENSPLHF.